The rows below give T cell receptor beta chains drawn from one sample of a study of OX40 agonist ivuxolimab in advanced cancers. Sequencing was performed with immunoSEQ multiplex PCR; in TCRdb, only in-frame clones are kept and a portion is missing. Altogether some 58,000 clones are present, 85% to 90% being singletons, with the ten largest covering roughly 0.69%. The sample here was CD4+ or CD8+ T cells sorted from blood, taken in a trial of the OX40 agonist ivuxolimab. These receptors were collected from an adult with an advanced solid tumor such as melanoma, head and neck, liver or kidney cancer. CDR3s include the opening cysteine and the closing phenylalanine or tryptophan. D genes are given only for firm matches. A row's size may be missing; if present it is once, few, many or a size class.

>NA|NA|TRBJ1-6|TRBV15
TGTGCCACCAGCAGAGTCGACCGACAGGCCCAGGGTTCACCCCTCCACTTT
CATSRVDRQAQGSPLHF
>NA|few|TRBJ2-6|TRBV30
TGTGCCTGGAGTACCCGATCCGGGGCCAACGTCCTGACTTTC
CAWSTRSGANVLTF
>TRBD1|NA|TRBJ1-6|TRBV9
TGTGCCAGCAGTGTTAGGACAGGGGGGGATTCACCCCTCCACTTT
CASSVRTGGDSPLHF
>TRBD1|NA|TRBJ1-2|TRBV5-1
TGCGCCAGCAGCTTCTCCCCCGGGACAGGGGAGCCTGGCTACACCTTC
CASSFSPGTGEPGYTF
>TRBD2|NA|TRBJ2-2|TRBV19
TGTGCCAGTAGTATAGATATAGCGGGAGGAAGTAGAAACACCGGGGAGCTGTTTTTT
CASSIDIAGGSRNTGELFF
>NA|NA|TRBJ1-3|TRBV11-2
TGTGCCAGCAGCTTCCCAGGGCGAAACACCATATATTTT
CASSFPGRNTIYF
>NA|NA|TRBJ1-4|TRBV19
TGTGCCAGTAGTTTGAGGCATCGGGATGAAAAACTGTTTTTT
CASSLRHRDEKLFF
>NA|NA|TRBJ2-6|TRBV7-2
TGTGCCAGCACCACCAGCCCCGGGGCCAACGTCCTGACTTTC
CASTTSPGANVLTF
>NA|few|TRBJ1-5|TRBV5-6
TGTGCCAGCAGCCTCGACAGTCAAGGGAATCAGCCCCAGCATTTT
CASSLDSQGNQPQHF
>TRBD1|NA|TRBJ1-3|TRBV27
TGTGCCAGCAGTCTACATAGCCCGGACAGGGGAAGAAACACCATATATTTT
CASSLHSPDRGRNTIYF
>NA|NA|TRBJ2-5|TRBV11-3
TGTGCCAGCAGCTTAAGTGGCGTGGAGACCCAGTACTTC
CASSLSGVETQYF
>TRBD2|NA|TRBJ2-1|TRBV18
TGTGCCAGCTCCCCCTCGACTAGCGGGAGCGATGAGCAGTTCTTC
CASSPSTSGSDEQFF
>NA|NA|TRBJ1-2|TRBV6-1
TGTGCCAGCCCTAGGGGTGGCTACACCTTC
CASPRGGYTF
>TRBD2|few|TRBJ2-3|TRBV9
TGTGCCAGCAGCATAAGGACTAGCGGGGGTGATACGCAGTATTTT
CASSIRTSGGDTQYF
>NA|NA|TRBJ1-3|TRBV7-8
TGTGCCAGCAGCCCAGGGACCCACGGTGCGGGAAACACCATATATTTT
CASSPGTHGAGNTIYF
>NA|NA|TRBJ1-5|TRBV6-4
TGTGCCAGCAGTGCGCTTTTCCCAGGGCCTAATCAGCCCCAGCATTTT
CASSALFPGPNQPQHF
>NA|NA|TRBJ1-5|TRBV5-5
TGTGCCAGCAGCTTAAATCCCGGCCAGCCCCAGCATTTT
CASSLNPGQPQHF
>NA|NA|TRBJ1-6|TRBV7-2
TGTGCCAGCAGCTTAGAAAAGGGGGGTGTCGCACCCCTCCACTTT
CASSLEKGGVAPLHF
>NA|once|TRBJ1-2|TRBV5-4
TGTGCCAGCAGCTTGGATGGACGCGGCTACACCTTC
CASSLDGRGYTF
>NA|NA|TRBJ2-7|TRBV10-3
TGTGCCATCAGTGATAACAGGGATTTGGGCGAGCAGTACTTC
CAISDNRDLGEQYF
>NA|NA|TRBJ1-6|TRBV6-5
TGTGCCAGCAGCCCCGGGAACAGAAACAATTCACCCCTCCACTTT
CASSPGNRNNSPLHF
>NA|NA|TRBJ2-3|TRBV5-1
TGCGCCAGCAGTCCCGGGATTTCCTTCACAGATACGCAGTATTTT
CASSPGISFTDTQYF
>TRBD2|NA|TRBJ2-7|TRBV11-2
TGTGCCAGCAGCTCGTCTAGCGGAGAACCCTACGAGCAGTACTTC
CASSSSSGEPYEQYF
>NA|NA|TRBJ2-3|TRBV4-1
TGCGCCAGCAGCCATGTGGCAGATACGCAGTATTTT
CASSHVADTQYF
>NA|NA|TRBJ1-1|TRBV5-1
TGCGCCAGCGGGCCGAGAGCGTCGAACACTGAAGCTTTCTTT
CASGPRASNTEAFF
>NA|NA|TRBJ1-5|TRBV6-6
TGTGCCAGCAGTTCCTCCGGGGGCCAGCCCCAGCATTTT
CASSSSGGQPQHF
>TRBD1|NA|TRBJ1-5|TRBV18
TGTGCCAGCTCTCCGACAGGGGGCGGACGGAGTGTCGGGCAGCCCCAGCATTTT
CASSPTGGGRSVGQPQHF
>TRBD1|NA|TRBJ2-5|TRBV5-1
TGCGCCAGCAGCTTTCAGGGGGCGCGGGAAGAGACCCAGTACTTC
CASSFQGAREETQYF
>TRBD2|NA|TRBJ2-5|TRBV5-4
TGTGCCAGCAGCTGGGGACTAGCCCAAGAGACCCAGTACTTC
CASSWGLAQETQYF
>NA|NA|TRBJ1-1|TRBV18
TGTGCCAGCTCACCAAGTAGTTACACTGAAGCTTTCTTT
CASSPSSYTEAFF
>NA|once|TRBJ2-5|TRBV5-1
TGCGCCAGCAGCCCAGGACCGAGCCAAGAGACCCAGTACTTC
CASSPGPSQETQYF
>TRBD2|NA|TRBJ2-7|TRBV6-1
TGTGCCAGCAGGGGACTAGCGGGAGCCTACGAGCAGTACTTC
CASRGLAGAYEQYF
>TRBD2|NA|TRBJ2-3|TRBV9
TGTGCCAGCAGCCCCGGGCTAGCGGGGGGGCTTACCCCAGATACGCAGTATTTT
CASSPGLAGGLTPDTQYF
>NA|NA|TRBJ1-6|TRBV9
TGTGCCAGCAGCCTCTCACGGCAGTCACCCCTCCACTTT
CASSLSRQSPLHF
>NA|few|TRBJ1-1|TRBV19
TGTGCCAGTAGTATGGGGTTTCGGAGGTTGAACACTGAAGCTTTCTTT
CASSMGFRRLNTEAFF
>NA|NA|TRBJ1-1|TRBV7-2
TGTGCCAGCAGCTTAGTGGTCGGCCAGATTAATGAAGCTTTCTTT
CASSLVVGQINEAFF
>TRBD1|NA|TRBJ1-5|TRBV5-6
TGTGCCAGCAGCTTTACAGGGGGAGGGCAGCCCCAGCATTTT
CASSFTGGGQPQHF
>NA|once|TRBJ2-1|TRBV7-7
TGTGCCAGCAGCTTAGGGGCAGATCCCTCCTACAATGAGCAGTTCTTC
CASSLGADPSYNEQFF
>NA|NA|TRBJ2-5|TRBV30
TGTGCCTGGAGTGGTGGGGGAGAAGGAGAGACCCAGTACTTC
CAWSGGGEGETQYF
>TRBD1|NA|TRBJ1-1|TRBV11-2
TGTGCCAGCAGCTTCGGGACAGGGTCGGCTGAAGCTTTCTTT
CASSFGTGSAEAFF
>TRBD2|NA|TRBJ2-3|TRBV11-3
TGTGCCAGCAGCCCCGGGAGCGGGGGGGCGGCAGATACGCAGTATTTT
CASSPGSGGAADTQYF
>NA|NA|TRBJ2-3|TRBV19
TGTGCCAGTATGTCCCTAGTGTCGGGGCGGGATACGCAGTATTTT
CASMSLVSGRDTQYF
>NA|NA|TRBJ1-2|TRBV10-3
TGTGCCATCAGTCCCCCTGGGAACGCGGGTGGCTACACCTTC
CAISPPGNAGGYTF
>TRBD2|NA|TRBJ2-3|TRBV19
TGTGCCAGTTCCCGGGGTAGCGGGAGATGGGCAGATACGCAGTATTTT
CASSRGSGRWADTQYF